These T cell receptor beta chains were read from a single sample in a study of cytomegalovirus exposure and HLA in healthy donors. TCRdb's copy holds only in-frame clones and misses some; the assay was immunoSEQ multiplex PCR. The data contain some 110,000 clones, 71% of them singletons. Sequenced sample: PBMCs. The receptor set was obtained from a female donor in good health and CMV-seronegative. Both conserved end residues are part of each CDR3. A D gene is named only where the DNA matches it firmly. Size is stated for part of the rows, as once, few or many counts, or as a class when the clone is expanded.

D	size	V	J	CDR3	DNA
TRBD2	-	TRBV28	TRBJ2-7	CASSAGTSGIYEQYF	TGTGCCAGCAGTGCCGGGACTAGCGGTATATACGAGCAGTACTTC
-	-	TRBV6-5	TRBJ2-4	CASKSEGVNIQYF	TGTGCCAGCAAGAGCGAAGGGGTAAACATTCAGTACTTC
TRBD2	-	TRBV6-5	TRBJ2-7	CASSRAVREAGEQYF	TGTGCCAGCAGTCGGGCCGTGCGGGAGGCAGGCGAGCAGTACTTC
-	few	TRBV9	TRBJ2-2	CASSVLGGSRGMNTGELFF	TGTGCCAGCAGCGTACTTGGTGGTTCCCGGGGAATGAACACCGGGGAGCTGTTTTTT
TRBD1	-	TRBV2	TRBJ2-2	CASPRGPGNTGELFF	TGTGCCAGCCCGAGGGGGCCCGGGAACACCGGGGAGCTGTTTTTT
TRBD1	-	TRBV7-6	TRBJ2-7	CASSSGTGIYEQYF	TGTGCCAGCAGCTCCGGGACAGGGATCTACGAGCAGTACTTC
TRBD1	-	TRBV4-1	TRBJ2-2	CASSPTGDNTGELFF	TGCGCCAGCAGCCCGACAGGGGACAACACCGGGGAGCTGTTTTTT
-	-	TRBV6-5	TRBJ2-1	CASSYLGGGGEQFF	TGTGCCAGCAGTTACCTCGGAGGGGGCGGCGAGCAGTTCTTC
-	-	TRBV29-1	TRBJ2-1	CSVVPEGVGEQFF	TGCAGCGTTGTCCCCGAAGGGGTAGGAGAGCAGTTCTTC
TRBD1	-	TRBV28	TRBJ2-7	CASSPSGRGFRGNYEQYF	TGTGCCAGCAGTCCCAGTGGCAGGGGGTTCCGGGGAAACTACGAGCAGTACTTC
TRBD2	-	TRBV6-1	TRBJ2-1	CASRGSGGYNEQFF	TGTGCCAGCAGGGGCAGCGGGGGGTACAATGAGCAGTTCTTC
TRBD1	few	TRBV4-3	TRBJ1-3	CASSQDASGGFGNTIYF	TGCGCCAGCAGCCAAGATGCGTCAGGGGGCTTTGGAAACACCATATATTTT
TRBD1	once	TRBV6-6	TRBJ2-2	CASSKGQGRTGELFF	TGTGCCAGCAGTAAGGGACAGGGTAGGACCGGGGAGCTGTTTTTT
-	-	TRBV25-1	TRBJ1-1	CASSVAGRNTEAFF	TGTGCCAGCAGTGTTGCGGGGCGGAACACTGAAGCTTTCTTT
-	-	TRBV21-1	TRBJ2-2	CASSKVQEMWGEDTGELFF	TGTGCCAGCAGCAAAGTGCAGGAAATGTGGGGGGAGGACACCGGGGAGCTGTTTTTT
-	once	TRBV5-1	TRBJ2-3	CASSLGTRGDTQYF	TGCGCCAGCAGCTTGGGGACACGCGGAGATACGCAGTATTTT
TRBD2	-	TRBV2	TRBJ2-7	CASMRLAGALNEQYF	TGTGCCAGCATGCGACTAGCGGGAGCGCTGAACGAGCAGTACTTC
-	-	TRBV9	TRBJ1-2	CASSVRSSDSGSYTF	TGTGCCAGCAGCGTAAGGTCCTCGGACAGCGGAAGCTACACCTTC
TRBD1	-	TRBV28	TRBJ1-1	CASSLIQSDRGGGAFF	TGTGCCAGCAGTTTAATCCAATCGGACAGGGGCGGTGGAGCTTTCTTT
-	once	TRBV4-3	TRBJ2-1	CASSRGTGSYNEQFF	TGCGCCAGCAGCCGAGGGACTGGGTCCTACAATGAGCAGTTCTTC
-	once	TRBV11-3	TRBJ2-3	CASSFPGQPWDTQYF	TGTGCCAGCAGCTTCCCCGGACAGCCTTGGGATACGCAGTATTTT
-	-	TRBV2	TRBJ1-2	CASSELGREVGGYTF	TGTGCCAGCAGTGAACTGGGCAGGGAGGTGGGTGGCTACACCTTC
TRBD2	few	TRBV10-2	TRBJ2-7	CASMPTSGTTFLTPIYEQYF	TGCGCCAGCATGCCGACTAGCGGGACGACCTTCTTGACCCCCATCTACGAGCAGTACTTC
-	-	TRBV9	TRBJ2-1	CASSVGNDRLYNEQFF	TGTGCCAGCAGCGTAGGGAATGATAGACTTTACAATGAGCAGTTCTTC
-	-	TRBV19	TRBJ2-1	CASSTPGLRNEQFF	TGTGCCAGTAGTACGCCGGGACTTCGCAATGAGCAGTTCTTC
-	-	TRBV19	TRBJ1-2	CASSFTGIGGYTF	TGTGCCAGTAGTTTTACAGGTATAGGTGGCTACACCTTC
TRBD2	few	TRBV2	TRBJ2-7	CASAHGTSTYEQYF	TGTGCCAGCGCCCACGGGACTAGCACCTACGAGCAGTACTTC
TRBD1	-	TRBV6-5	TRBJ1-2	CASSYSAGGALGGYTF	TGTGCCAGCAGTTACTCTGCAGGGGGCGCCCTGGGCGGCTACACCTTC
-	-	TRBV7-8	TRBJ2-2	CASSQPRGQMTGELFF	TGTGCCAGCAGCCAACCCCGAGGCCAGATGACCGGGGAGCTGTTTTTT
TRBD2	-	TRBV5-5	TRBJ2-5	CASSLRGGQETQYF	TGTGCCAGCAGCTTACGCGGGGGACAAGAGACCCAGTACTTC
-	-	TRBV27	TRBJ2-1	CASSFSGFTYNEQFF	TGTGCCAGCAGTTTCTCAGGATTCACCTACAATGAGCAGTTCTTC
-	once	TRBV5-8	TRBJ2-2	CASSLAGPGELFF	TGTGCCAGCAGCTTGGCGGGTCCCGGGGAGCTGTTTTTT
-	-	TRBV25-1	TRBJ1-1	CASSRHRATEAFF	TGTGCCAGCAGTCGTCACAGGGCCACTGAAGCTTTCTTT
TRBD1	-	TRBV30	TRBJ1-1	CAWTDRGNTEAFF	TGTGCCTGGACCGACAGGGGGAACACTGAAGCTTTCTTT
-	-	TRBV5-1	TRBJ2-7	CASSWTAIGEQYF	TGCGCCAGCTCTTGGACAGCTATCGGCGAGCAGTACTTC
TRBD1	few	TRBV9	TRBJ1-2	CASSVIPPGQGPYGYTF	TGTGCCAGCAGCGTTATACCCCCGGGACAGGGCCCCTATGGCTACACCTTC
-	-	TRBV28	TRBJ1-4	CASATGGEKLFF	TGTGCCAGCGCAACGGGTGGCGAAAAACTGTTTTTT
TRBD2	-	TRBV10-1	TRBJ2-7	CASSESRGGRHEQYF	TGCGCCAGCAGTGAGTCCCGGGGCGGGAGACACGAGCAGTACTTC
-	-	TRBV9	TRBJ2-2	CASRRTTENTGELFF	TGTGCCAGCAGGCGGACTACCGAGAACACCGGGGAGCTGTTTTTT
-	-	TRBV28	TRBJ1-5	CASSLLAGDTNQPQHF	TGTGCCAGCAGTTTATTAGCCGGGGACACCAATCAGCCCCAGCATTTT
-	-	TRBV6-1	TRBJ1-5	CASMRSQGLNQPQHF	TGTGCCAGCATGCGTTCTCAGGGGTTGAATCAGCCCCAGCATTTT
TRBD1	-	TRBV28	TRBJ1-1	CASSWGPGTVNTEAFF	TGTGCCAGCAGTTGGGGGCCAGGGACAGTGAACACTGAAGCTTTCTTT
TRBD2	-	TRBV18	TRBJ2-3	CASSPFSSGKTDTQYF	TGTGCCAGCTCACCTTTCTCTAGCGGGAAAACAGATACGCAGTATTTT
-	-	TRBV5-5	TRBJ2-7	CASSLGTLGDEQYF	TGTGCCAGCAGCTTGGGGACATTGGGCGACGAGCAGTACTTC
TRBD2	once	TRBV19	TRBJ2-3	CASSMYLAGGRDTQYF	TGTGCCAGTAGTATGTATCTAGCGGGAGGGAGAGATACGCAGTATTTT
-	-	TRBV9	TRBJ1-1	CASSFGQNTEAFF	TGTGCCAGCAGCTTCGGACAGAACACTGAAGCTTTCTTT
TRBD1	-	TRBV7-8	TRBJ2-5	CASSLQTGDGTQYF	TGTGCCAGCAGCCTCCAGACAGGGGATGGGACCCAGTACTTC
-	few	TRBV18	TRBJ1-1	CASSLSGIMNTEAFF	TGTGCCAGCTCATTAAGCGGGATAATGAACACTGAAGCTTTCTTT
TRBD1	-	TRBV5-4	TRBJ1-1	CASSVQGATEAFF	TGTGCCAGCAGCGTCCAGGGGGCCACTGAAGCTTTCTTT
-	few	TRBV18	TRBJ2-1	CASSPPASGYNEQFF	TGTGCCAGCTCACCACCCGCAAGCGGGTACAATGAGCAGTTCTTC
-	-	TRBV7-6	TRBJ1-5	CASSFGRGRDQPQHF	TGTGCCAGCAGCTTCGGACGGGGGAGGGATCAGCCCCAGCATTTT
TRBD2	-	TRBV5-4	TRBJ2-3	CASSLVARREGDTQYF	TGTGCCAGCAGCTTGGTGGCGAGGCGGGAGGGAGATACGCAGTATTTT
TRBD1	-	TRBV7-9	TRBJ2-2	CASSLRDRAGTGELFF	TGTGCCAGCAGCTTAAGGGACAGGGCTGGCACCGGGGAGCTGTTTTTT
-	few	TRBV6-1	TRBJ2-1	CASSLRVGYNEQFF	TGTGCCAGCAGTCTCAGGGTAGGGTACAATGAGCAGTTCTTC
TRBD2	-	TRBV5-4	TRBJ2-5	CASSLPGGGQETQYF	TGTGCCAGCAGCCTGCCGGGAGGAGGTCAAGAGACCCAGTACTTC
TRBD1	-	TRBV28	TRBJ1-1	CASSGTGGVVNTEAFF	TGTGCCAGCAGTGGGACAGGTGGGGTTGTGAACACTGAAGCTTTCTTT
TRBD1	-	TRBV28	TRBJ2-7	CASSFVGTGVGNYEQYF	TGTGCCAGCAGTTTCGTTGGAACAGGGGTAGGAAACTACGAGCAGTACTTC